This entry concerns a single T cell receptor (beta chain). These data belong to a study of T cell changes during pregnancy in multiple sclerosis. Trimming stripped 4 bases from V and 0 bases from J, with 11 bases between. The CDR3 has 15 amino acids. CDR1 MNHEY and CDR2 SVGAGI come from the germline V gene. Sequencing was performed with immunoSEQ multiplex PCR; in TCRdb, only in-frame clones are kept and a portion is missing. The sample shows 80,000 to 100,000 clones, over 85% of them seen only once. The gene calls are TRBV6-5 and TRBJ2-3, with D perhaps matching TRBD2 (6 bases). Sequencing used peripheral blood, obtained after pregnancy. This clonotype was sampled from a female donor with multiple sclerosis, enrolled in a pregnancy study. CDR3 sequence: CASSSGGTSTDTQYF. The CDR3 bases are TGTGCCAGCAGTTCCGGGGGTACTAGCACAGATACGCAGTATTTT.